A single sample is the source of the 17 T cell receptor beta chains below, sequenced in a study of vaccination effects on CD4 cells after COVID-19 (dated by TCRdb to between 2022 and 2023). In the ViraFEST assay, PBMC were stimulated with viral peptide pools, and TCR sequencing was then used to find antigen-specific CD4+ T cell clonotypes based on their expansion. After 10 to 11 days of culture, CD4+ T cells were isolated with the EasySep CD4+ T cell isolation kit. Two doses of either the BNT162b2 or the mRNA-1273 mRNA SARS-CoV-2 vaccine were administered to participants. Antigens of these TCRs are unknown. The library was obtained by the immunoSEQ multiplex PCR assay. The table was pulled from immuneACCESS by TCRdb, which kept in-frame rearrangements only. Such tables lose some clones; where checked, under half of the loss comes from unresolved V genes, and the rest has no known cause. This sample is represented by tens of thousands of clones; 60% to 75% of them were singletons. Around 1.3% of the sample is in the top ten clones.

The sample here was CD4+ T cells from PBMCs cultured with HCoV-229E spike peptides, taken after COVID-19 vaccination. The intended sense of this specimen's cell subset or site label: HCoV-229E spike overlapping peptide pool stimulation. These receptors originate from a human donor who received a COVID-19 vaccine.

This chain links TRBV6-5 with TRBJ2-1; D not resolved. Germline assignment: CDR1 MNHEY and CDR2 SVGAGI. The ends were cut back, 0 bases at V and 9 bases at J, with 3 bases in the middle. The CDR3 spans 11 residues. In DNA, the CDR3 is TGTGCCAGCAGTTACTCTTTTGAGCAGTTCTTC. Encoded protein: CASSYSFEQFF.

CDR3 sequence: CASSRVQGEAGQPQHF. The CDR3 DNA follows: TGTGCCAGTAGCCGAGTACAGGGGGAAGCGGGACAGCCCCAGCATTTT. The rearrangement links TRBV19 to TRBJ1-5; 8 bases fit TRBD1. J lost 7 bases, V lost 6 bases, and 14 bases had no gene match. Germline CDR1 is LNHDA and CDR2 is SQIVND (reference sequence). CDR3 length: 16 residues.

This clone has only one observation. V is TRBV18 and J is TRBJ1-3, with 9 nucleotides matching TRBD1. The CDR3 has 16 residues. V shed 2 bases, J shed 6 bases, and the junction held 8 bases outside the gene matches. Germline V gene data show CDR1 as KGHSH and CDR2 as LQKENI. In DNA form, the CDR3 reads TGTGCCAGCTCACCAGTCGGACAGGGGCCAAAAAACACCATATATTTT. Protein: CASSPVGQGPKNTIYF.

The V call is TRBV27, the J call TRBJ2-3; D gene unclear. The V gene's germline CDR1 is MNHEY and CDR2 SMNVEV (reference sequence). The V gene lost 5 bases and the J gene lost 1 base, with 13 bases spanning the gap. This CDR3 contains 15 residues. The CDR3 nucleotides read TGTGCCAGCAGTCCCGGACCTCCGCGCACAGATACGCAGTATTTT. Its translation is CASSPGPPRTDTQYF.

This clone was seen more than once but under ten times. V is TRBV5-1 and J is TRBJ1-1; 10 positions agree with TRBD1. This CDR3 is built from 18 residues. Trimming cost V 4 bases and J 4 bases; bases outside gene matches: 16. The germline V gene encodes CDR1 SGHRS and CDR2 YFSETQ. DNA for the CDR3: TGCGCCAGCAGCCCCTTGATGTGGACAGGGGGGTTTGTCACTGAAGCTTTCTTT. This codes for CASSPLMWTGGFVTEAFF.

J is TRBJ2-3 and V is TRBV10-3; 10 nucleotides align to TRBD1. The CDR3 is made up of 16 amino acids. V trimming: 3 bases; J trimming: 1 base; junction bases outside the gene matches: 4. CDR1 is ENHRY, CDR2 SYGVKD, per germline. CDR3 protein: CAISDRDRGGTDTQYF. The CDR3 DNA sequence: TGTGCCATCAGTGACCGGGACAGGGGTGGCACAGATACGCAGTATTTT.

The chain recombines TRBV19 with TRBJ2-6; no definite D call. Trimming took off 7 bases at V and 1 base at J, with 8 bases between the two ends. CDR1 is LNHDA and CDR2 is SQIVND in the germline V gene (reference sequence). This CDR3 is 14 amino acids long. CDR3 sequence reads: CASNSFSGANVLTF. The DNA for the CDR3 is TGTGCCAGTAATAGTTTTTCTGGGGCCAACGTCCTGACTTTC.

The chain links TRBV27 to TRBJ1-2; 11 nucleotides align to TRBD1. The CDR3 consists of 14 residues. Germline V gene lookup returns CDR1 MNHEY and CDR2 SMNVEV (reference sequence). V shed 4 bases and J 7 bases; nucleotides not matched to a gene: 5. CDR3 DNA sequence: TGTGCCAGCAGTTCCGGGACAGGGGGGGCTGGCTACACCTTC. It translates to CASSSGTGGAGYTF.

In its sample, this clone was seen once. This chain uses TRBV7-2 with TRBJ2-5; 9 nucleotides match TRBD2. Germline CDR1 is SGHTA and CDR2 is FQGNSA. The CDR3 sequence is 15 residues long. V trimming: 3 bases; J trimming: 5 bases; junction bases outside the gene matches: 7. CDR3 in DNA: TGTGCCAGCAGCTTGGGCGGGGGGGCTGGGGAGACCCAGTACTTC. It translates to CASSLGGGAGETQYF.

This chain connects TRBV28 to TRBJ2-7, with 7 positions matching TRBD2. This CDR3 is 15 amino acids long. Per the germline V gene, CDR1 is MDHEN and CDR2 is SYDVKM. V shed 6 bases and J 0 bases; nucleotides not matched to a gene: 8. This chain's CDR3 is CASRTGGGGSYEQYV. The CDR3 DNA is TGTGCCAGCAGGACGGGTGGCGGGGGCTCCTACGAGCAGTACGTC.

This chain uses TRBV5-6 with TRBJ2-1; tentatively, D is TRBD1 (5 bases). The CDR3 covers 15 residues. Trimming removed 6 bases at V and 6 bases at J, with 19 bases between. Germline values: CDR1 SGHDT, CDR2 YYEEEE. The CDR3 sequence: CASKFWQGIGNEQFF. CDR3 DNA: TGTGCCAGCAAGTTTTGGCAGGGAATTGGCAATGAGCAGTTCTTC.

This clone came up a few times. V is TRBV5-4 and J is TRBJ1-1; D remains unclear. Trimming stripped 4 bases from V and 4 bases from J, with 11 bases between. CDR1 and CDR2 (germline): SGHNT, YYREEE (reference sequence). CDR3 length: 13 amino acids. The CDR3 sequence: CASSGITSTEAFF. In DNA form, the CDR3 reads TGTGCCAGCAGCGGTATCACCAGCACTGAAGCTTTCTTT.

The chain uses TRBV5-1 and TRBJ2-3; D possibly corresponds to TRBD1 (5 bases). Germline values: CDR1 SGHRS, CDR2 YFSETQ. V was clipped by 4 bases and J by 0 bases, with 9 bases between them. The CDR3 loop spans 14 amino acids. CDR3 nucleotides: TGCGCCAGCAGCCAGGACACTAGCACAGATACGCAGTATTTT. Translation gives CASSQDTSTDTQYF.

The V call is TRBV29-1, the J call TRBJ1-2; D unclear. V was clipped by 0 bases and J by 9 bases, with 14 bases between them. CDR3 length: 13 residues. CDR1 and CDR2 (germline): SQVTM, ANQGSEA. CDR3 DNA: TGCAGCGTTGAAGATCCCAGACGGGGAAGCTACACCTTC. Translated, it gives CSVEDPRRGSYTF. Full variable domain (remainder filled in from reference TRBV29-1 and TRBJ1-2): SAVISQKPSRDICQRGTSLTIQCQVDSQVTMMFWYRQQPGQSLTLIATANQGSEATYESGFVIDKFPISRPNLTFSTLTVSNMSPEDSSIYLCSVEDPRRGSYTFGSGTRLTVV.

The chain recombines TRBV4-2 with TRBJ2-3, with D perhaps given as TRBD1 or TRBD2 (5 bases each). Per the germline V gene, CDR1 is LGHNA and CDR2 is YNFKEQ. The CDR3 totals 16 residues. Between the trimmed V and J ends, which lost 3 bases and 2 bases, there was a span of 15 bases. CDR3 residues: CASSQGTAIPTDTQYF. The CDR3 DNA reads TGTGCCAGCAGCCAGGGGACGGCGATACCCACAGATACGCAGTATTTT.

The chain carries TRBV12-3 or TRBV12-4 and TRBJ1-2; weak D call: TRBD1 (6 bases). V lost 6 bases and J lost 4, with 12 bases in between. CDR3 length: 13 amino acids. DNA for the CDR3: TGTGCCAGCAGGGGAGACAGGCTCTATGGCTACACCTTC. Encoded protein: CASRGDRLYGYTF.

This chain uses TRBV7-2 with TRBJ2-3, with unresolved D. This CDR3 spans 12 amino acids. Germline CDR1 SGHTA, CDR2 FQGNSA. Trimming pared 5 bases from V and 4 bases from J, leaving 7 bases between. CDR3 bases: TGTGCCAGCAGCCACGGCGCAGATACGCAGTATTTT. The encoded protein is CASSHGADTQYF.